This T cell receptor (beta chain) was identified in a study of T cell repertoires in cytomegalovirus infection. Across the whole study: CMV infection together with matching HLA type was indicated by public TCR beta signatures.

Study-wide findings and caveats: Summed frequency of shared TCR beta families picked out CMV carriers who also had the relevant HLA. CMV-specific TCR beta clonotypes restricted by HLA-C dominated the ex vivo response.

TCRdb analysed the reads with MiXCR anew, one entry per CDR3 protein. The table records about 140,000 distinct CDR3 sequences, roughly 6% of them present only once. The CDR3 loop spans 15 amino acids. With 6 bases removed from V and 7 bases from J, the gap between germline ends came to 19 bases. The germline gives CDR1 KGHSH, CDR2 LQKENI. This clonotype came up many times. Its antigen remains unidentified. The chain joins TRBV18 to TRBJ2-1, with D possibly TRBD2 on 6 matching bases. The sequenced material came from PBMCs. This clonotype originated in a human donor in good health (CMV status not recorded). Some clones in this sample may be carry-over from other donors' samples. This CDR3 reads CASSRAGRRVNEQFF. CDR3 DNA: TGTGCCAGCTCGCGAGCGGGCCGGAGAGTGAATGAGCAGTTCTTC.